The rows below give T cell receptor beta chains drawn from one sample of a study of identical twins. MiXCR was run by TCRdb on the 5' RACE reads, yielding one entry per CDR3 protein. The data show hundreds of thousands of distinct CDR3 sequences, around 8.6% seen once. In addition, the sample was reused for a study of yellow fever vaccine responses in identical twins.

The source material was PBMCs. The receptors were sampled from a woman aged 18 to 35 in good health. The CDR3 runs from the conserved cysteine through the conserved F or W. A D gene is named only where the DNA matches it firmly. The size field is filled for only some rows; it gives once, few, many or a size class.

J gene: TRBJ2-2; clone size: -; V gene: TRBV11-2; D gene: -; CDR3 DNA: TGTGCCAGCAGCTTTCTACCGGAGTACACCGGGGAGCTGTTTTTT; CDR3 protein: CASSFLPEYTGELFF
J gene: TRBJ2-1; clone size: -; V gene: TRBV20-1; D gene: TRBD1; CDR3 DNA: TGCAGTGCTAGGGTTATACAGGGGGTAAACTACAATGAGCAGTTCTTC; CDR3 protein: CSARVIQGVNYNEQFF
J gene: TRBJ2-5; clone size: few; V gene: TRBV12-3/TRBV12-4; D gene: TRBD2; CDR3 DNA: TGTGCCAGCAGTTTTCTAGCGGGGGGGATAGGGACCCAGTACTTC; CDR3 protein: CASSFLAGGIGTQYF
J gene: TRBJ2-7; clone size: many; V gene: TRBV27; D gene: -; CDR3 DNA: TGTGCCAGCAGTTGGGTAATGATCCCCTACGAGCAGTACTTC; CDR3 protein: CASSWVMIPYEQYF
J gene: TRBJ2-1; clone size: few; V gene: TRBV5-5; D gene: TRBD2; CDR3 DNA: TGTGCCAGCACTAATCGGGAGGCCGCGGCCAATGAGCAGTTCTTC; CDR3 protein: CASTNREAAANEQFF
J gene: TRBJ2-7; clone size: -; V gene: TRBV2; D gene: -; CDR3 DNA: TGTGCCAGCAGGGCCGGGAAGGGTTACGAGCAGTACTTC; CDR3 protein: CASRAGKGYEQYF
J gene: TRBJ1-6; clone size: few; V gene: TRBV4-1; D gene: TRBD1; CDR3 DNA: TGCGCCAGCAGCCAACTTATTGGGGGACAGGGTCGTGGGAATTCACCCCTCCACTTT; CDR3 protein: CASSQLIGGQGRGNSPLHF
J gene: TRBJ2-1; clone size: -; V gene: TRBV29-1; D gene: TRBD2; CDR3 DNA: TGCAGCGTATCCCAGCGGGAATTCACCTACAATGAGCAGTTCTTC; CDR3 protein: CSVSQREFTYNEQFF
J gene: TRBJ2-3; clone size: many; V gene: TRBV7-2; D gene: TRBD1; CDR3 DNA: TGTGCCAGCAGCCCGGACAGGGGCACAGATACGCAGTATTTT; CDR3 protein: CASSPDRGTDTQYF
J gene: TRBJ2-2; clone size: many; V gene: TRBV11-2; D gene: TRBD1; CDR3 DNA: TGTGCCAGCAGCTCCAGACGACAGGGCAAGGGAACCGGGGAGCTGTTTTTT; CDR3 protein: CASSSRRQGKGTGELFF
J gene: TRBJ2-3; clone size: -; V gene: TRBV20-1; D gene: -; CDR3 DNA: TGCAGTGCTTCCACCGTAGGGTCTAGCACAGATACGCAGTATTTT; CDR3 protein: CSASTVGSSTDTQYF
J gene: TRBJ2-7; clone size: few; V gene: TRBV6-2/TRBV6-3; D gene: -; CDR3 DNA: TGTGCCAGCACCATTTCGGGGACGAAACACTACGAGCAGTACTTC; CDR3 protein: CASTISGTKHYEQYF
J gene: TRBJ2-5; clone size: many; V gene: TRBV11-3; D gene: -; CDR3 DNA: TGTGCCAGCAGCTTAGATAGCGGCAGGTGGCCAGAGACCCAGTACTTC; CDR3 protein: CASSLDSGRWPETQYF
J gene: TRBJ2-1; clone size: many; V gene: TRBV24-1; D gene: TRBD2; CDR3 DNA: TGTGCCACCAGTGATTTCCGCGGCGGGAGAGGTAATGAGCAGTTCTTC; CDR3 protein: CATSDFRGGRGNEQFF
J gene: TRBJ2-2; clone size: few; V gene: TRBV4-1; D gene: TRBD2; CDR3 DNA: TGCGCCAGCAGCCAACAATTAGCGGGGGGGCCCACCGGGGAGCTGTTTTTT; CDR3 protein: CASSQQLAGGPTGELFF
J gene: TRBJ2-1; clone size: many; V gene: TRBV5-1; D gene: TRBD2; CDR3 DNA: TGCGCCAGCAGCTTCGGTCGGGGGGGTATCTCCTACAATGAGCAGTTCTTC; CDR3 protein: CASSFGRGGISYNEQFF
J gene: TRBJ2-7; clone size: many; V gene: TRBV28; D gene: -; CDR3 DNA: TGTGCCAGCAGTCCCCCTCGGGTATTCCCGACGATTCCCTACGAGCAGTACTTC; CDR3 protein: CASSPPRVFPTIPYEQYF
J gene: TRBJ2-2; clone size: -; V gene: TRBV3-1; D gene: -; CDR3 DNA: TGTGCCAGCAGCAACAAAAAAGGCGCGGGAAACACCGGGGAGCTGTTTTTT; CDR3 protein: CASSNKKGAGNTGELFF
J gene: TRBJ2-1; clone size: few; V gene: TRBV20-1; D gene: TRBD1; CDR3 DNA: TGCAGTGCTAGACCCGGGACAGGGGTCAATGAGCAGTTCTTC; CDR3 protein: CSARPGTGVNEQFF
J gene: TRBJ2-7; clone size: few; V gene: TRBV27; D gene: -; CDR3 DNA: TGTGCCAGCAGTCCCTCAGTAAGGGGAGGCGAGCAGTACTTC; CDR3 protein: CASSPSVRGGEQYF
J gene: TRBJ2-7; clone size: many; V gene: TRBV28; D gene: -; CDR3 DNA: TGTGCCAGCAGACCCTTGATTCCATTTTGGCAGGCCCTATCCTACGAGCAGTACTTC; CDR3 protein: CASRPLIPFWQALSYEQYF
J gene: TRBJ2-3; clone size: -; V gene: TRBV7-2; D gene: -; CDR3 DNA: TGTGCCAGCAGCTTAAGGGGTTATACGCAGTATTTT; CDR3 protein: CASSLRGYTQYF
J gene: TRBJ2-7; clone size: many; V gene: TRBV7-2; D gene: -; CDR3 DNA: TGTGCCAGCAGCTTAGTAGGGACTCCTCCCTCCTACGAGCAGTACTTC; CDR3 protein: CASSLVGTPPSYEQYF
J gene: TRBJ2-7; clone size: few; V gene: TRBV7-2; D gene: TRBD2; CDR3 DNA: TGTGCCAGCAGCCCAGGACTAGCGGGCGCGGGGCAGTACTTC; CDR3 protein: CASSPGLAGAGQYF
J gene: TRBJ2-3; clone size: few; V gene: TRBV2; D gene: TRBD2; CDR3 DNA: TGTGCCAGCAGAGTCACAGCGGGGAGCACAGATACGCAGTATTTT; CDR3 protein: CASRVTAGSTDTQYF
J gene: TRBJ2-1; clone size: many; V gene: TRBV20-1; D gene: TRBD2; CDR3 DNA: TGCAGTGGGAATGCGGGAGACTCCTACAATGAGCAGTTCTTC; CDR3 protein: CSGNAGDSYNEQFF
J gene: TRBJ2-3; clone size: few; V gene: TRBV4-3; D gene: -; CDR3 DNA: TGCGCCAGCAGCCAAGAAAGGGGGACTACAAAGGATACGCAGTATTTT; CDR3 protein: CASSQERGTTKDTQYF
J gene: TRBJ2-7; clone size: few; V gene: TRBV24-1; D gene: -; CDR3 DNA: TGTGCCACCAGTGGAAACACAGTCGGGGATACCTACGAGCAGTACTTC; CDR3 protein: CATSGNTVGDTYEQYF
J gene: TRBJ1-2; clone size: few; V gene: TRBV12-3/TRBV12-4; D gene: -; CDR3 DNA: TGTGCCAGCAGTACTTGGGGGGGTCTTAACTATGGCTACACCTTC; CDR3 protein: CASSTWGGLNYGYTF
J gene: TRBJ2-7; clone size: few; V gene: TRBV20-1; D gene: TRBD1; CDR3 DNA: TGCAGTGCGAGGGACAGGGGGATTTCCTACGAGCAGTACTTC; CDR3 protein: CSARDRGISYEQYF
J gene: TRBJ2-7; clone size: few; V gene: TRBV12-3/TRBV12-4; D gene: -; CDR3 DNA: TGTGCCAGCAGTTTAGGCGGGGTTTGGGCCTACGAGCAGTACTTC; CDR3 protein: CASSLGGVWAYEQYF
J gene: TRBJ2-1; clone size: -; V gene: TRBV4-1; D gene: -; CDR3 DNA: TGCGCCAGCAGCCAAGAGGTCGGGACGCCAAGGGAGCAGTTCTTC; CDR3 protein: CASSQEVGTPREQFF
J gene: TRBJ2-3; clone size: many; V gene: TRBV5-5; D gene: TRBD2; CDR3 DNA: TGTGCCAGCAGCGCGGCAGGAATTAGCGGGACAGATACGCAGTATTTT; CDR3 protein: CASSAAGISGTDTQYF
J gene: TRBJ2-2; clone size: few; V gene: TRBV6-4; D gene: -; CDR3 DNA: TGTGCCAGCATTATCAGTCGACTACTGAACACCGGGGAGCTGTTTTTT; CDR3 protein: CASIISRLLNTGELFF
J gene: TRBJ2-1; clone size: -; V gene: TRBV15; D gene: TRBD1; CDR3 DNA: TGTGCCACCAGCAGAGGGGACAGGGGAGGTAACAATGAGCAGTTCTTC; CDR3 protein: CATSRGDRGGNNEQFF
J gene: TRBJ2-3; clone size: -; V gene: TRBV14; D gene: -; CDR3 DNA: TGTGCCAGCAGCCATACGGGACTTTGGTCAGATACGCAGTATTTT; CDR3 protein: CASSHTGLWSDTQYF